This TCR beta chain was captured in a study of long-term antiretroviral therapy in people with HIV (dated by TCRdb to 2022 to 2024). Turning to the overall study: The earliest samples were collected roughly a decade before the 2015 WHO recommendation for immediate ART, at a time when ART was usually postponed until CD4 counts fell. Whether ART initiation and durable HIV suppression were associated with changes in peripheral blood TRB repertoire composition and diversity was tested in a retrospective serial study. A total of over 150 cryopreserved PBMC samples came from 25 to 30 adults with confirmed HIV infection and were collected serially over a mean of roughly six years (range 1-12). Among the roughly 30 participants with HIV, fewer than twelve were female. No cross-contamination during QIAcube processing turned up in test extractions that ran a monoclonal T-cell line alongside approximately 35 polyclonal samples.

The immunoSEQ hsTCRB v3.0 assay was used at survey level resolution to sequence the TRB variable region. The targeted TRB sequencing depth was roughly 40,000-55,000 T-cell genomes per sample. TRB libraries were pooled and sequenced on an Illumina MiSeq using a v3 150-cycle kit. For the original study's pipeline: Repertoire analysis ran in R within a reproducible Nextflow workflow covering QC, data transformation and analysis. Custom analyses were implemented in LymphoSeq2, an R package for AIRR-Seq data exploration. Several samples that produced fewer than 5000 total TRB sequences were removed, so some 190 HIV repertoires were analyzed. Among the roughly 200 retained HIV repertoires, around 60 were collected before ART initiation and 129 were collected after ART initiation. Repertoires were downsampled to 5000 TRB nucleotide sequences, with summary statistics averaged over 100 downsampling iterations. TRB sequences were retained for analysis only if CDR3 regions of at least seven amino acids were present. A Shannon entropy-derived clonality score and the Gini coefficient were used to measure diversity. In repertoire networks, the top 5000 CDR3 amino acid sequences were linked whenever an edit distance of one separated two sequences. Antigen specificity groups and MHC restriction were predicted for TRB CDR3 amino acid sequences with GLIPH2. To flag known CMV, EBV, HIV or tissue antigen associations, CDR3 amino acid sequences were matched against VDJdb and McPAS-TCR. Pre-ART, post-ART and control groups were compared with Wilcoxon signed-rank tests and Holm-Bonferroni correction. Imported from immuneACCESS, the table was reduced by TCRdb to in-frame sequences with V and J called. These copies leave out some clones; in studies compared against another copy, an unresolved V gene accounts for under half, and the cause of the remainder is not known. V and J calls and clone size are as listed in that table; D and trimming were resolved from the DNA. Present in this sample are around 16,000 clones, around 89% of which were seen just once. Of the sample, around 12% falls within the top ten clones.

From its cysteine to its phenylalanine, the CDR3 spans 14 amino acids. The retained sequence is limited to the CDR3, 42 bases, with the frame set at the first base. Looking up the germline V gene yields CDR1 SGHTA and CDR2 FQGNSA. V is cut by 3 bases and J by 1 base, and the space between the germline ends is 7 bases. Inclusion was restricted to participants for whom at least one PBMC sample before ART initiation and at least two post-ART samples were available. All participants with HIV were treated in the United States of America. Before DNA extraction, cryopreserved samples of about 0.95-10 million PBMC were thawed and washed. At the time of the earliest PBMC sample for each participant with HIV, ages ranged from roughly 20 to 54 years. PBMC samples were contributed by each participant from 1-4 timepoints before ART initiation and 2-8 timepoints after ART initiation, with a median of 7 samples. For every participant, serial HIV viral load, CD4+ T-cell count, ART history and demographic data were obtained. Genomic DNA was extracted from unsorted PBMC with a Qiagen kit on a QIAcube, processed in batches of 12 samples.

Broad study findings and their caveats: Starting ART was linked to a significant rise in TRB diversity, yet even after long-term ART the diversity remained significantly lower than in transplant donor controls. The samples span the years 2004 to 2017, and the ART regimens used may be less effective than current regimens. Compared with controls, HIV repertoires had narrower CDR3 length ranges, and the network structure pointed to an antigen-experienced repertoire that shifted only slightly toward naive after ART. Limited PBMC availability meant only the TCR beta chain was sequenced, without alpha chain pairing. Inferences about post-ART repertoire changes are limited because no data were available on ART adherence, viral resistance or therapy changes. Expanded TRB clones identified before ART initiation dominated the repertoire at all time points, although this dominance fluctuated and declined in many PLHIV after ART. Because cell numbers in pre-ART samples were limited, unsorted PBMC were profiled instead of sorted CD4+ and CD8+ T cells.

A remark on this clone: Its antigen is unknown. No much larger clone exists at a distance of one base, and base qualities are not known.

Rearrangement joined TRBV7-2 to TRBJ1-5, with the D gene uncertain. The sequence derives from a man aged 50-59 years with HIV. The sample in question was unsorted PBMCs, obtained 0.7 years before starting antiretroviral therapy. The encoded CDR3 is CASSFVTSNQPQHF. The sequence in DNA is TGTGCCAGCAGCTTCGTCACGAGCAATCAGCCCCAGCATTTT. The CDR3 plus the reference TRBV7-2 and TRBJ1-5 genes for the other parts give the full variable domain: GAGVSQSPSNKVTEKGKDVELRCDPISGHTALYWYRQSLGQGLEFLIYFQGNSAPDKSGLPSDRFSAERTGGSVSTLTIQRTQQEDSAVYLCASSFVTSNQPQHFGDGTRLSIL.